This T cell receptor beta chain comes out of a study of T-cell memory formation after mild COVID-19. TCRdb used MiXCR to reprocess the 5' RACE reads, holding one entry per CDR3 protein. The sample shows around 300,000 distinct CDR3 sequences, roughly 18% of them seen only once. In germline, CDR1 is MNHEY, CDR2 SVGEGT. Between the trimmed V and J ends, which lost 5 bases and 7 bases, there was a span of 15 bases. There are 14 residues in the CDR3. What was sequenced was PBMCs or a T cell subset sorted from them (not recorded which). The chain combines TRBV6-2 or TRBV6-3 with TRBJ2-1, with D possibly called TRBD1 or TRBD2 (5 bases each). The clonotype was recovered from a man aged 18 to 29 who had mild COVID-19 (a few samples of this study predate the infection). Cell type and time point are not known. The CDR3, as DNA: TGTGCCAGCAGTAGTTGGGGCGGGCATAATGAGCAGTTCTTC. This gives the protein CASSSWGGHNEQFF.